A selection of T cell receptor beta chains follows, all from one sample in a study of shared clonotypes between healthy human individuals. TCRdb keeps only in-frame clones here, not all; method: immunoSEQ multiplex PCR. The top ten clones hold approximately 1.7% of a sample with about 2.2 million clones, 93% of them seen once. Sequenced: naive CD8+ T cells from PBMCs. The receptors shown here come from a man between 18 and 29 years old in good health. Some clones in this sample may be carry-over from other donors' samples. CDR3s include the opening cysteine and the closing phenylalanine or tryptophan. D genes are given only for firm matches. The size entry is marked missing in some rows and otherwise reads once, few, many or a size class.

V: TRBV7-9; D: -; size: -; J: TRBJ1-1; CDR3: CASSLGTDTEAFF; DNA: TGTGCCAGCAGCTTAGGCACCGACACTGAAGCTTTCTTT
V: TRBV4-3; D: -; size: -; J: TRBJ2-1; CDR3: CASSHGTSGGPYNEQFF; DNA: TGCGCCAGCAGCCACGGAACGTCCGGGGGCCCCTACAATGAGCAGTTCTTC
V: TRBV28; D: TRBD1; size: -; J: TRBJ1-5; CDR3: CARPRDRGNQPQHF; DNA: TGTGCCAGGCCCCGGGACAGGGGAAATCAGCCCCAGCATTTT
V: TRBV13; D: -; size: -; J: TRBJ2-6; CDR3: CASSPESSGANVLTF; DNA: TGTGCCAGCAGCCCTGAGAGCTCTGGGGCCAACGTCCTGACTTTC
V: TRBV7-9; D: -; size: -; J: TRBJ2-5; CDR3: CASSLVFSQETQYF; DNA: TGTGCCAGCAGCTTAGTTTTCAGCCAAGAGACCCAGTACTTC
V: TRBV2; D: TRBD1; size: once; J: TRBJ2-6; CDR3: CASRGTGDGANVLTF; DNA: TGTGCCAGCAGGGGCACAGGGGACGGGGCCAACGTCCTGACTTTC
V: TRBV4-3; D: TRBD2; size: -; J: TRBJ2-1; CDR3: CASSQGLAGGYLGLRNEQFF; DNA: TGCGCCAGCAGCCAAGGACTAGCGGGAGGTTATCTTGGGCTGAGGAATGAGCAGTTCTTC
V: TRBV4-1; D: -; size: -; J: TRBJ1-4; CDR3: CASSHEGTVYEKLFF; DNA: TGCGCCAGCAGCCATGAGGGAACAGTTTATGAAAAACTGTTTTTT
V: TRBV23-1; D: -; size: -; J: TRBJ1-3; CDR3: CARSLYPHRLWGNTIYF; DNA: TGCGCCAGAAGTCTCTACCCCCATAGACTGTGGGGAAACACCATATATTTT
V: TRBV28; D: -; size: once; J: TRBJ1-2; CDR3: CASIKWANYGYTF; DNA: TGTGCCAGCATAAAGTGGGCTAACTATGGCTACACCTTC
V: TRBV5-1; D: TRBD2; size: once; J: TRBJ2-1; CDR3: CASSKPPGLAYNEQFF; DNA: TGCGCCAGCAGTAAACCCCCCGGACTAGCATACAATGAGCAGTTCTTC
V: TRBV7-6; D: -; size: -; J: TRBJ2-6; CDR3: CASSSTGLRGGANVLTF; DNA: TGTGCCAGCAGCTCAACAGGGCTCCGGGGAGGGGCCAACGTCCTGACTTTC
V: TRBV14; D: -; size: -; J: TRBJ2-1; CDR3: CASSLSYEQFF; DNA: TGTGCCAGCAGCCTTTCTTACGAGCAGTTCTTC
V: TRBV7-9; D: TRBD1; size: -; J: TRBJ1-1; CDR3: CASRPKDRTEAFF; DNA: TGTGCCAGCAGACCCAAGGACAGGACTGAAGCTTTCTTT
V: TRBV11-2; D: -; size: -; J: TRBJ1-2; CDR3: CASSLARADGYTF; DNA: TGTGCCAGCAGCTTAGCCAGGGCCGATGGCTACACCTTC
V: TRBV6-1; D: TRBD2; size: -; J: TRBJ2-7; CDR3: CASSVKREFYEQYF; DNA: TGTGCCAGCAGTGTGAAGCGGGAGTTTTACGAGCAGTACTTC
V: TRBV6-1; D: -; size: -; J: TRBJ2-1; CDR3: CASSVKRASSYNEQFF; DNA: TGTGCCAGCAGTGTGAAGCGCGCCAGCTCCTACAATGAGCAGTTCTTC
V: TRBV25-1; D: -; size: -; J: TRBJ1-1; CDR3: CASTRGTEAFF; DNA: TGTGCCAGCACCCGAGGCACTGAAGCTTTCTTT
V: TRBV28; D: -; size: -; J: TRBJ2-7; CDR3: CASSKRGYEQYF; DNA: TGTGCCAGTTCTAAGAGGGGCTACGAGCAGTACTTC
V: TRBV25-1; D: TRBD1; size: -; J: TRBJ2-7; CDR3: CASSAPGQNYEQYF; DNA: TGTGCCAGCAGTGCCCCGGGACAGAACTACGAGCAGTACTTC
V: TRBV29-1; D: TRBD1; size: -; J: TRBJ1-1; CDR3: CSVTGGWGTEAFF; DNA: TGCAGCGTAACAGGGGGCTGGGGCACTGAAGCTTTCTTT
V: TRBV27; D: TRBD1; size: -; J: TRBJ2-7; CDR3: CASSLGQGVIEQYF; DNA: TGTGCCAGCAGTTTGGGACAGGGGGTAATCGAGCAGTACTTC
V: TRBV19; D: -; size: -; J: TRBJ1-1; CDR3: CASSDLNTEAFF; DNA: TGTGCCAGTAGTGATCTGAACACTGAAGCTTTCTTT
V: TRBV27; D: -; size: -; J: TRBJ2-1; CDR3: CASSTYAQHGNEQFF; DNA: TGTGCCAGCAGTACCTACGCCCAACATGGGAATGAGCAGTTCTTC
V: TRBV15; D: -; size: -; J: TRBJ2-5; CDR3: CATSREGGQETQYF; DNA: TGTGCCACCAGCAGAGAAGGGGGACAAGAGACCCAGTACTTC
V: TRBV28; D: -; size: -; J: TRBJ2-5; CDR3: CASSHDREGETQYF; DNA: TGTGCCAGCAGTCATGACAGGGAGGGAGAGACCCAGTACTTC
V: TRBV7-9; D: -; size: -; J: TRBJ2-5; CDR3: CASSLGVTEETQYF; DNA: TGTGCCAGCAGCTTAGGTGTGACAGAAGAGACCCAGTACTTC
V: TRBV27; D: -; size: -; J: TRBJ2-1; CDR3: CASSRDNTYNEQFF; DNA: TGTGCCAGCAGCCGGGACAACACCTACAATGAGCAGTTCTTC
V: TRBV4-2; D: -; size: -; J: TRBJ1-1; CDR3: CASSQDSRTENTEAFF; DNA: TGTGCCAGCAGCCAAGATTCCAGGACAGAGAACACTGAAGCTTTCTTT
V: TRBV5-8; D: -; size: -; J: TRBJ2-1; CDR3: CASSLELYNEQFF; DNA: TGTGCCAGCAGCTTGGAACTCTACAATGAGCAGTTCTTC
V: TRBV10-3; D: -; size: -; J: TRBJ2-3; CDR3: CAISESLADTDTQYF; DNA: TGTGCCATCAGTGAGTCGTTAGCAGACACAGATACGCAGTATTTT
V: TRBV28; D: -; size: -; J: TRBJ1-5; CDR3: CASSRRYSNQPQHF; DNA: TGTGCCAGCAGTCGGAGGTACAGCAATCAGCCCCAGCATTTT
V: TRBV6-5; D: -; size: -; J: TRBJ1-1; CDR3: CASKAGLVPVNEAFF; DNA: TGTGCCAGCAAAGCAGGCCTTGTTCCCGTAAATGAAGCTTTCTTT
V: TRBV9; D: TRBD2; size: -; J: TRBJ2-5; CDR3: CASSNTSGRGETQYF; DNA: TGTGCCAGCAGCAACACTAGCGGGAGAGGCGAGACCCAGTACTTC
V: TRBV10-3; D: -; size: -; J: TRBJ1-3; CDR3: CAIRITKDSGNTIYF; DNA: TGTGCCATCAGAATTACTAAGGACTCTGGAAACACCATATATTTT
V: TRBV5-4; D: -; size: -; J: TRBJ2-6; CDR3: CASSERVSRAGANVLTF; DNA: TGTGCCAGCAGCGAAAGGGTTAGTAGGGCTGGGGCCAACGTCCTGACTTTC
V: TRBV19; D: -; size: -; J: TRBJ2-1; CDR3: CASSQTGEGHYNEQFF; DNA: TGTGCCAGTAGTCAGACAGGGGAGGGGCATTACAATGAGCAGTTCTTC
V: TRBV11-2; D: -; size: -; J: TRBJ2-7; CDR3: CASSLSVPPEQYF; DNA: TGTGCCAGCAGCCTGTCGGTGCCACCCGAGCAGTACTTC
V: TRBV28; D: -; size: -; J: TRBJ2-7; CDR3: CASSRDDRPYEQYF; DNA: TGTGCCAGCAGTCGGGACGACAGACCCTACGAGCAGTACTTC
V: TRBV6-1; D: -; size: -; J: TRBJ2-5; CDR3: CASSEVDLPSRTQYF; DNA: TGTGCCAGCAGTGAAGTCGACCTCCCCTCCCGGACCCAGTACTTC
V: TRBV18; D: -; size: once; J: TRBJ2-7; CDR3: CASSPPNLFYEQYF; DNA: TGTGCCAGCTCACCACCCAACCTTTTCTACGAGCAGTACTTC
V: TRBV5-6; D: -; size: -; J: TRBJ2-1; CDR3: CASSFFLASDNEQFF; DNA: TGTGCCAGCAGCTTCTTCCTAGCCAGCGACAATGAGCAGTTCTTC
V: TRBV6-6; D: -; size: -; J: TRBJ2-3; CDR3: CASPWDISTDTQYF; DNA: TGTGCCAGTCCATGGGATATAAGCACAGATACGCAGTATTTT
V: TRBV6-1; D: -; size: -; J: TRBJ2-5; CDR3: CASSDVRVAPGTETQYF; DNA: TGTGCCAGCAGTGACGTCAGGGTAGCACCAGGTACAGAGACCCAGTACTTC
V: TRBV6-5; D: TRBD2; size: -; J: TRBJ2-1; CDR3: CASSSGLAGNEQFF; DNA: TGTGCCAGCAGCTCGGGACTAGCGGGGAATGAGCAGTTCTTC
V: TRBV5-5; D: -; size: -; J: TRBJ2-7; CDR3: CASSFFLRDGAYEQYF; DNA: TGTGCCAGCAGCTTCTTTCTCCGGGATGGGGCCTACGAGCAGTACTTC
V: TRBV2; D: -; size: -; J: TRBJ2-7; CDR3: CASSGEGPTYEQYF; DNA: TGTGCCAGCAGCGGAGAGGGCCCTACCTACGAGCAGTACTTC
V: TRBV28; D: -; size: -; J: TRBJ2-7; CDR3: CASSSPGPLYEQYF; DNA: TGTGCCAGCAGTTCCCCGGGGCCGCTCTACGAGCAGTACTTC
V: TRBV9; D: -; size: -; J: TRBJ1-4; CDR3: CASSVGRGRGDEKLFF; DNA: TGTGCCAGCAGCGTAGGTAGAGGGCGCGGGGATGAAAAACTGTTTTTT
V: TRBV5-4; D: -; size: -; J: TRBJ2-1; CDR3: CASSLKRELPYNEQFF; DNA: TGTGCCAGCAGCTTGAAACGGGAGCTTCCCTACAATGAGCAGTTCTTC
V: TRBV15; D: TRBD1; size: few; J: TRBJ1-1; CDR3: CATLDRVNTEAFF; DNA: TGTGCCACGCTGGACAGGGTGAACACTGAAGCTTTCTTT
V: TRBV4-2; D: TRBD2; size: -; J: TRBJ2-5; CDR3: CASSQVAGDQETQYF; DNA: TGTGCCAGCAGCCAAGTAGCGGGAGACCAAGAGACCCAGTACTTC
V: TRBV5-4; D: TRBD1; size: -; J: TRBJ1-2; CDR3: CASSLDRGLNRNYGYTF; DNA: TGTGCCAGCAGCTTGGACAGGGGGCTAAACCGAAACTATGGCTACACCTTC
V: TRBV28; D: -; size: -; J: TRBJ1-4; CDR3: CASSPRSGTPNEKLFF; DNA: TGTGCCAGCAGCCCCCGAAGTGGGACACCGAATGAAAAACTGTTTTTT